A single sample is the source of the 24 T cell receptor beta chains below, sequenced in a study of blood T cell repertoires in COVID-19. Generated by immunoSEQ multiplex PCR, the TCRdb table keeps only in-frame clones and is missing some. This table has tens of thousands of clones, roughly 87% appearing once. The sequenced sample consisted of peripheral blood. The receptor source for this set is a man aged 45-65 years with active COVID-19.

The chain recombines TRBV7-2 with TRBJ1-1; possible D gene TRBD1, 5 bases. CDR3 size: 15 residues. V lost 5 bases to trimming and J lost 7 bases, with 20 bases between them. Germline V lookup: CDR1 SGHTA, CDR2 FQGNSA. For the CDR3, the DNA is TGTGCCAGCAGCCTCCGGGGGGAGCGGGGATTTGAAGCTTTCTTT. Translating it yields CASSLRGERGFEAFF.

The chain uses TRBV27 and TRBJ1-5; tentative D call: TRBD1 (5 bases). The CDR3 is 14 residues long. CDR1 and CDR2 from the germline V gene are MNHEY and SMNVEV (reference sequence). With 6 bases removed from V and 7 bases from J, the gap between germline ends came to 16 bases. CDR3 DNA: TGTGCCAGCAGCCAGGGTCCCCCTGAGCAGCCCCAGCATTTT. It encodes CASSQGPPEQPQHF.

V is TRBV25-1 and J is TRBJ2-3, with D possibly being TRBD1 (6 bases). The V gene lost 7 bases and the J gene lost 6 bases, with 11 bases spanning the gap. CDR1 is MGHDK and CDR2 is SYGVNS in the germline V gene. The length of the CDR3 is 12 residues. The CDR3 here is CASTGVPDTQYF. DNA of the CDR3: TGTGCCAGCACAGGGGTCCCGGATACGCAGTATTTT.

This chain joins TRBV11-3 and TRBJ1-3; D is unclear. Germline V lookup: CDR1 SGHNT, CDR2 YENEEA. V lost 0 bases, J lost 2 bases, and 5 bases lay in between. The CDR3 is made up of 14 amino acids. The CDR3 loop is CASSLEAAGNTIYF. The CDR3 coding sequence is TGTGCCAGCAGCTTAGAGGCAGCTGGAAACACCATATATTTT.

The chain couples TRBV7-9 to TRBJ1-5; 7 positions agree with TRBD1. V shed 7 bases, J shed 3 bases, and the junction held 12 bases outside the gene matches. Germline loops: CDR1 SEHNR, CDR2 FQNEAQ (reference sequence). The CDR3 is 16 residues long. CDR3: CASIWAGGDTNQPQHF. CDR3 sequence (DNA): TGTGCCAGCATCTGGGCAGGGGGAGATACCAATCAGCCCCAGCATTTT.

This chain links TRBV11-1 with TRBJ2-4; D may be TRBD1 (5 bases). Germline V CDR1 and CDR2: SGHAT, FQDESV (reference sequence). The CDR3 consists of 16 residues. Between the trimmed V and J ends, which lost 3 bases and 6 bases, there was a span of 18 bases. The CDR3 nucleotides read TGTGCCAGCAGCTTCGAGAGGTGGACCACAGGAAACATTCAGTACTTC. This encodes CASSFERWTTGNIQYF.

Only one count was recorded for this clone. V usage is TRBV7-2 and J usage is TRBJ2-6; D perhaps matches TRBD1 (6 bases). Trimming removed 0 bases at V and 4 bases at J, with 13 bases between. CDR1 is SGHTA, CDR2 FQGNSA, per germline. The CDR3 length is 17 residues. CDR3 nucleotides: TGTGCCAGCAGCTTAGCGGGGGCACTCCCCGGGGCCAACGTCCTGACTTTC. Translated: CASSLAGALPGANVLTF. The complete variable domain, with remaining parts taken from reference TRBV7-2 and TRBJ2-6, reads GAGVSQSPSNKVTEKGKDVELRCDPISGHTALYWYRQSLGQGLEFLIYFQGNSAPDKSGLPSDRFSAERTGGSVSTLTIQRTQQEDSAVYLCASSLAGALPGANVLTFGAGSRLTVL.

The rearrangement joins TRBV5-4 to TRBJ2-5; TRBD2 matches at 9 bases. From germline, CDR1 is SGHNT and CDR2 YYREEE (reference sequence). V shed 0 bases and J 0 bases; nucleotides not matched to a gene: 3. This CDR3 is 16 amino acids long. CDR3 DNA sequence: TGTGCCAGCAGCTTGGCCCAGCGGGGGGACCAAGAGACCCAGTACTTC. The encoded protein is CASSLAQRGDQETQYF.

This CDR3 is CASSLETGTFTEAFF. CDR3 DNA sequence: TGTGCCAGCAGCCTTGAGACAGGGACGTTCACTGAAGCTTTCTTT. This sequence joins TRBV11-2 and TRBJ1-1; 7 bases match TRBD1. Per germline, CDR1 SGHAT and CDR2 FQNNGV. The CDR3 contains 15 residues. With V trimmed by 5 bases and J by 4 bases, 10 bases remained unmatched.

The genes are TRBV7-9 and TRBJ2-5; tentatively, D is TRBD2 (6 bases). Trimming cost V 5 bases and J 3 bases, with 19 bases left between them. The CDR3 consists of 16 residues. Germline V lookup: CDR1 SEHNR, CDR2 FQNEAQ (reference sequence). CDR3 bases: TGTGCCAGCAGCCATACTGGGGCGGGGTGGGAAGAGACCCAGTACTTC. Its protein is CASSHTGAGWEETQYF.

The chain uses TRBV5-8 and TRBJ1-2; a possible D gene is TRBD1 (5 bases). Germline CDR1 reads SGHTS; CDR2 reads YDEGEE. V was cut by 4 bases and J by 4 bases, with 20 bases left in between. The CDR3 sequence is 16 residues long. CDR3 sequence (DNA): TGTGCCAGCAGCCGAGGGGTGGGAGGTTACCTCTATGGCTACACCTTC. Protein: CASSRGVGGYLYGYTF. The variable domain in full, with the rest retrieved from reference TRBV5-8 and TRBJ1-2, is EAGVTQSPTHLIKTRGQQATLRCSPISGHTSVYWYQQALGLGLQFLLWYDEGEERNRGNFPPRFSGRQFPNYSSELNVNALELEDSALYLCASSRGVGGYLYGYTFGSGTRLTVV.

This clone was seen more than once but under ten times. CDR3 sequence reads: CASGFNVGQVQETQYF. As DNA, the CDR3 is TGTGCTAGTGGTTTCAACGTTGGACAGGTCCAAGAGACCCAGTACTTC. The chain has TRBV12-5 and TRBJ2-5; 7 bases map to TRBD1. This CDR3 contains 16 residues. Trimming took 3 bases from V and 1 from J; bases not matched to a gene: 8. The germline V gene has CDR1 LGHNT and CDR2 FRNRAP.

This clone showed up just a few times. The V and J genes are TRBV12-3 or TRBV12-4 and TRBJ1-1, with unresolved D. V was trimmed by 5 bases and J by 6 bases, leaving 7 bases between them. The CDR3 loop spans 11 amino acids. The CDR3 DNA follows: TGTGCCAGCAGTCTCCTCTCTGAAGCTTTCTTT. It translates to CASSLLSEAFF.

V and J are TRBV7-9 and TRBJ1-2, with D maybe TRBD1 (5 bases). V was cut by 4 bases and J by 9 bases, with 24 bases left in between. Looked up from germline, CDR1 is SEHNR and CDR2 is FQNEAQ (reference sequence). This CDR3 is built from 16 residues. CDR3 nucleotides: TGTGCCAGCAGCTCAAACCGGGTATCCACAGGTTTCCGCTACACCTTC. Translation: CASSSNRVSTGFRYTF.

The chain has TRBV24-1 and TRBJ2-1; 10 bases align to TRBD2. After removal of 6 bases from V and 10 bases from J, the junction contained 5 bases not matched to a gene. The CDR3 is 13 residues long. Germline assignment: CDR1 KGHDR and CDR2 SFDVKD. The CDR3 sequence: CATSPSGSWEQFF. CDR3 sequence (DNA): TGTGCCACCAGTCCTAGCGGGAGCTGGGAGCAGTTCTTC.

The CDR3 sequence: CASSAIDRGEEQFF. CDR3 in DNA: TGTGCCAGCAGCGCCATTGACAGGGGGGAAGAGCAGTTCTTC. This chain joins TRBV7-9 and TRBJ2-1; 9 nucleotides line up with TRBD1. CDR1 and CDR2 from the germline V gene are SEHNR and FQNEAQ (reference sequence). Trimming removed 5 bases from V and 10 bases from J; junction bases left unmatched: 9. CDR3 size: 14 residues.

CDR3 region: CASSSHLLEEQFF. The CDR3 nucleotides are TGTGCCAGTAGTTCCCATCTACTAGAAGAGCAGTTCTTC. V usage is TRBV19 and J usage is TRBJ2-1; a possible D gene is TRBD2 (5 bases). This CDR3 has 13 residues. Germline V gene data show CDR1 as LNHDA and CDR2 as SQIVND (reference sequence). V dropped 5 bases and J dropped 10 bases, with 15 bases sitting between them.

This rearrangement joins TRBV4-1 to TRBJ2-5; 10 bases are a match to TRBD2. Germline V gene sequence: CDR1 MGHRA, CDR2 YSYEKL. The length of the CDR3 is 15 residues. With V trimmed by 4 bases and J by 1 base, 3 bases remained unmatched. CDR3 sequence: CASSLSGRSQETQYF. The CDR3 bases are TGCGCCAGCAGCCTTAGCGGGAGGAGCCAAGAGACCCAGTACTTC.

V and J are TRBV13 and TRBJ1-1; TRBD1 matches at 7 bases. The CDR3 consists of 17 residues. Germline assignment: CDR1 PRHDT and CDR2 FYEKMQ (reference sequence). V lost 2 bases, J lost 10 bases, and 19 bases stayed unmatched. The DNA of the CDR3 is TGTGCCAGCAGCTTAACGACAAACCTGGACAGGCGCTGGGGAGCTTTCTTT. It yields the protein CASSLTTNLDRRWGAFF.

The rearrangement joins TRBV6-6 to TRBJ1-1; tentative D call: TRBD1 (5 bases). Trimming cost V 7 bases and J 5 bases, with 14 bases left between them. CDR1 is MNHNY and CDR2 is SVGAGI in the germline V gene (reference sequence). This CDR3 contains 13 residues. CDR3: CASTTEGRTEAFF. The DNA of the CDR3 is TGTGCCAGCACCACCGAGGGGAGGACTGAAGCTTTCTTT.

This clone was picked up one time. This chain joins TRBV5-6 and TRBJ2-1, with D possibly TRBD1 on 6 matching bases. CDR1 and CDR2 from the germline V gene are SGHDT and YYEEEE. The CDR3 sequence is 16 residues long. Trimming removed 4 bases at V and 0 bases at J, with 14 bases between. CDR3: CASSRPRGSSYNEQFF. The CDR3 bases are TGTGCCAGCAGCCGCCCAAGGGGGAGCTCCTACAATGAGCAGTTCTTC.

V is TRBV7-8 and J is TRBJ1-1, with D perhaps matching TRBD1 (5 bases). The CDR3 contains 15 residues. Trimming removed 2 bases from V and 1 base from J, with 11 bases in between. The germline V gene has CDR1 SGHVS and CDR2 FQNEAQ. The CDR3 here is CASSLWPGPNTEAFF. CDR3 in DNA: TGTGCCAGCAGCTTATGGCCAGGGCCGAACACTGAAGCTTTCTTT.

The DNA of the CDR3 is TGTGCCAGTAGTAGGGTAGGGGGGGTTTCAGATACGCAGTATTTT. This sequence encodes CASSRVGGVSDTQYF. This chain joins TRBV19 and TRBJ2-3; D is possibly TRBD2 (7 bases). The CDR3 is made up of 15 amino acids. V dropped 4 bases and J dropped 4 bases, with 15 bases sitting between them. Germline V CDR1 and CDR2: LNHDA, SQIVND (reference sequence).

This clone was observed a handful of times. J is TRBJ1-4 and V is TRBV9; 7 bases fit TRBD1. The CDR3 runs to 16 residues. The ends lost 0 bases at V and 8 bases at J; junction bases unmatched: 10. Germline V gene sequence: CDR1 SGDLS, CDR2 YYNGEE. CDR3 nucleotide sequence: TGTGCCAGCAGCGTAGCTCCTACACAGGGGTGGGAAAAACTGTTTTTT. Translated: CASSVAPTQGWEKLFF.